A selection of T cell receptor beta chains follows, all from one sample in a study of OX40 agonist ivuxolimab in advanced cancers. Assay: immunoSEQ multiplex PCR; the TCRdb copy retains only in-frame clones and omits some. The sample comprises about 150,000 clones, 90% to 95% of which are singletons, and approximately 0.3% rests with the top ten. Sequences were derived from CD4+ or CD8+ T cells sorted from blood, sampled in a trial of the OX40 agonist ivuxolimab. Receptor source: an adult with an advanced solid tumor such as melanoma, head and neck, liver or kidney cancer. The CDR3 runs from the conserved cysteine through the conserved F or W. D genes are given only for firm matches. Size is omitted from some rows. Given values are once, few, many or a class for expanded clones.

d_gene	v_gene	j_gene	abundance	CDR3aa	CDR3nt
TRBD1	TRBV5-4	TRBJ1-2	-	CASRQGTDDYGYTF	TGTGCCAGCAGACAGGGGACGGATGACTATGGCTACACCTTC
-	TRBV4-2	TRBJ2-2	-	CASSLETDTGELFF	TGTGCCAGCAGCCTCGAAACCGACACCGGGGAGCTGTTTTTT
-	TRBV7-3	TRBJ1-1	-	CASSPGWGTEAFF	TGTGCCAGCAGCCCAGGGTGGGGGACTGAAGCTTTCTTT
TRBD1	TRBV7-2	TRBJ1-1	-	CASSPPGGLRNTEAFF	TGTGCCAGCAGCCCCCCAGGGGGCCTTAGGAACACTGAAGCTTTCTTT
TRBD2	TRBV2	TRBJ2-5	-	CASGREGETQYF	TGTGCCAGCGGCCGGGAGGGAGAGACCCAGTACTTC
-	TRBV9	TRBJ2-2	-	CASSPQAGAGELFF	TGTGCCAGCAGCCCACAAGCAGGAGCCGGGGAGCTGTTTTTT
-	TRBV2	TRBJ1-2	-	CASSDYGYGYTF	TGTGCCAGCAGTGATTACGGCTATGGCTACACCTTC
TRBD2	TRBV27	TRBJ2-7	-	CASSLWGGTSGSPSYF	TGTGCCAGCAGTTTATGGGGAGGGACTAGCGGGTCCCCTTCGTACTTC
TRBD1	TRBV10-1	TRBJ2-7	-	CASSGPGQGSSYEQYF	TGCGCCAGCAGTGGTCCGGGACAGGGCAGCTCCTACGAGCAGTACTTC
-	TRBV7-2	TRBJ1-6	once	CASSLFLGTTGNSPLHF	TGTGCCAGCAGCTTATTTCTTGGTACAACCGGAAATTCACCCCTCCACTTT
TRBD2	TRBV30	TRBJ2-1	-	CAWDRTSGSYNEQFF	TGTGCCTGGGACCGGACTAGCGGGAGCTACAATGAGCAGTTCTTC
-	TRBV6-5	TRBJ1-2	-	CASAGYLGYTF	TGTGCCAGCGCAGGGTATTTGGGCTACACCTTC
TRBD2	TRBV10-3	TRBJ2-5	-	CAIRSGGQETQYF	TGTGCCATCAGAAGCGGGGGCCAAGAGACCCAGTACTTC
TRBD2	TRBV2	TRBJ2-1	-	CASLERGGRRNEQFF	TGTGCCAGCCTCGAGCGGGGGGGCCGGAGGAATGAGCAGTTCTTC
-	TRBV7-3	TRBJ2-2	-	CASSPQGAANTGELFF	TGTGCCAGCAGCCCCCAAGGAGCGGCGAACACCGGGGAGCTGTTTTTT
-	TRBV5-4	TRBJ1-2	-	CASSLGGSQGDGYTF	TGTGCCAGCAGCTTGGGGGGATCACAAGGGGATGGCTACACCTTC
TRBD1	TRBV7-4	TRBJ1-3	-	CASSFRTGTARNTIYF	TGTGCCAGCAGCTTCCGGACCGGGACAGCAAGAAACACCATATATTTT
-	TRBV2	TRBJ1-1	-	CASLGGGRDTEAFF	TGTGCCAGCCTCGGGGGCGGCAGGGACACTGAAGCTTTCTTT
TRBD1	TRBV11-2	TRBJ1-2	-	CASSAPGQGNYGYTF	TGTGCCAGCAGCGCCCCGGGACAGGGTAACTATGGCTACACCTTC
TRBD1	TRBV5-5	TRBJ1-1	-	CASSPAGARGIEAFF	TGTGCCAGCAGCCCGGCGGGGGCCAGGGGGATTGAAGCTTTCTTT
-	TRBV7-9	TRBJ2-3	-	CASSLGGETDTQYF	TGTGCCAGCAGCTTAGGGGGAGAGACAGATACGCAGTATTTT
TRBD2	TRBV4-1	TRBJ2-7	-	CASSQDAASGRAGDYEQYF	TGCGCCAGCAGCCAAGATGCGGCTAGCGGGAGGGCCGGAGACTACGAGCAGTACTTC
-	TRBV5-6	TRBJ2-3	-	CASSFPGRSTDTQYF	TGTGCCAGCAGCTTTCCAGGGCGTAGCACAGATACGCAGTATTTT
TRBD2	TRBV15	TRBJ2-1	-	CATSVSGGAYNEQFF	TGTGCCACCAGCGTTAGCGGGGGGGCATACAATGAGCAGTTCTTC
-	TRBV7-9	TRBJ2-3	few	CASRFGPRGPRTDTQYF	TGTGCCAGCAGATTCGGTCCCCGAGGGCCCCGCACAGATACGCAGTATTTT
TRBD1	TRBV9	TRBJ1-2	-	CASSGLGQGGLGYTF	TGTGCCAGCAGCGGCTTAGGACAGGGAGGGCTTGGCTACACCTTC
TRBD1	TRBV5-1	TRBJ2-1	-	CASSGGQGYNEQFF	TGCGCCAGCAGCGGGGGACAGGGTTACAATGAGCAGTTCTTC
TRBD2	TRBV7-3	TRBJ2-3	-	CASSRTSGRTPDTQYF	TGTGCCAGCAGCCGGACTAGCGGGAGAACCCCAGATACGCAGTATTTT
TRBD2	TRBV7-2	TRBJ2-7	-	CASSSASGSGHEQYF	TGTGCCAGCAGCTCTGCTAGCGGGAGTGGCCACGAGCAGTACTTC
-	TRBV10-2	TRBJ1-6	-	CASSDRWRGLSSSYNSPLHF	TGCGCCAGCAGTGACAGGTGGAGGGGCCTTTCCAGCTCCTATAATTCACCCCTCCACTTT
-	TRBV7-9	TRBJ2-3	-	CASSSGGVDTQYF	TGTGCCAGCAGCTCAGGTGGGGTAGATACGCAGTATTTT
-	TRBV6-1	TRBJ2-7	-	CASSLGNSYEQYF	TGTGCCAGTTCCTTGGGGAACTCCTACGAGCAGTACTTC
-	TRBV19	TRBJ1-5	-	CASSIHGARNQPQHF	TGTGCCAGTAGTATTCACGGGGCCCGAAATCAGCCCCAGCATTTT
TRBD1	TRBV6-6	TRBJ1-2	-	CASSPSPDRAKYGYTF	TGTGCCAGCAGTCCTAGCCCGGACAGGGCAAAATATGGCTACACCTTC
-	TRBV27	TRBJ1-4	-	CASWSNALPDEKLFF	TGTGCCAGCTGGTCCAATGCGCTGCCTGATGAAAAACTGTTTTTT
-	TRBV4-3	TRBJ1-4	-	CASSQAEPNEKLFF	TGCGCCAGCAGCCAAGCAGAACCTAATGAAAAACTGTTTTTT
TRBD1	TRBV18	TRBJ1-1	-	CASSPQGAEAFF	TGTGCCAGCTCCCCCCAGGGGGCTGAAGCTTTCTTT
-	TRBV19	TRBJ1-4	once	CAVRDDIRGEKLFF	TGTGCCGTCCGGGACGACATCCGAGGGGAAAAACTGTTTTTT
-	TRBV4-2	TRBJ2-1	-	CASSQDGTTYNEQFF	TGTGCCAGCAGCCAGGACGGGACAACCTACAATGAGCAGTTCTTC
TRBD2	TRBV7-2	TRBJ2-3	-	CASRPDSGAGADTQYF	TGTGCCAGCAGGCCGGATAGCGGGGCCGGGGCAGATACGCAGTATTTT
-	TRBV5-1	TRBJ1-4	-	CASSLVARANEKLFF	TGCGCCAGCAGCTTGGTTGCCAGAGCTAATGAAAAACTGTTTTTT
-	TRBV18	TRBJ2-3	-	CASSHNRDDTDTQYF	TGTGCCAGCTCGCATAACAGGGACGACACAGATACGCAGTATTTT
-	TRBV2	TRBJ2-2	-	CASSTDYTGELFF	TGTGCCAGCAGTACCGACTACACCGGGGAGCTGTTTTTT
-	TRBV7-9	TRBJ2-2	-	CASSRITGELFF	TGTGCCAGCAGCCGTATCACCGGGGAGCTGTTTTTT
-	TRBV6-6	TRBJ2-3	-	CASSPSFRTADTQYF	TGTGCCAGCAGTCCCTCGTTCAGAACGGCAGATACGCAGTATTTT
-	TRBV9	TRBJ2-1	-	CASSVEQGPNEQFF	TGTGCCAGCAGCGTAGAGCAGGGGCCAAATGAGCAGTTCTTC
-	TRBV7-2	TRBJ1-1	-	CASRRRRGGTEAFF	TGTGCCAGCAGGCGACGGAGGGGTGGGACTGAAGCTTTCTTT
-	TRBV7-8	TRBJ1-1	-	CASSKGQPNTEAFF	TGTGCCAGCAGCAAGGGACAACCGAACACTGAAGCTTTCTTT
-	TRBV7-3	TRBJ1-5	-	CASSYKPDYSNQPQHF	TGTGCCAGCAGCTATAAGCCGGATTATAGCAATCAGCCCCAGCATTTT
-	TRBV7-2	TRBJ1-5	-	CASSGRGQPQHF	TGTGCCAGCTCCGGGCGGGGCCAGCCCCAGCATTTT